The rows below give T cell receptor beta chains drawn from one sample of a study of blood T cell repertoires in COVID-19. Sequencing was performed with immunoSEQ multiplex PCR; in TCRdb, only in-frame clones are kept and a portion is missing. Among 100,000 to 150,000 clones listed, about 80% were seen once. The sequencing sample was made of peripheral blood. The source is a woman aged 45-59 years with acute or convalescent COVID-19. CDR3s include the opening cysteine and the closing phenylalanine or tryptophan. Size is omitted from some rows. Given values are once, few, many or a class for expanded clones.

TRBV27,-,CASSLRVGGYEQYF
TRBV11-3,-,CASSLRAAGELFF
TRBV7-9,-,CASSSPNRLVFNEQFF
TRBV28,-,CASSNKDQGEAWNTEAFF
TRBV6-5,-,CASSIGRGTIYF
TRBV2,-,CASTIRGPGELFF
TRBV19,-,CASSSDRVGTGELFF
TRBV5-5,-,CASTPGTGKNYEQYF
TRBV29-1,-,CSFRTGGYEQYF
TRBV27,-,CASRPNLAGRRSEQYF
TRBV16,-,CASSKGTTDSHEQYF
TRBV5-8,-,CASSLPTGAISYEQYF
TRBV20-1,-,CSASVAGGHETQYF
TRBV28,-,CASSLLAGDLETQYF
TRBV7-2,-,CASRAGTGGRETQYF
TRBV7-9,-,CASSTTVGNTEAFF
TRBV4-1,-,CASSLEAGEYEQYF
TRBV2,-,CASSRGKVETQYF
TRBV14,-,CASSFGFYNEQFF
TRBV12-3/TRBV12-4,-,CASSFSETQYF
TRBV30,-,CAWSGGQENEKLFF
TRBV5-1,once,CASSGTVLNTEAFF
TRBV2,-,CASKVEVSSYEQYF
TRBV6-5,-,CASRSARNLNEQFF
TRBV15,-,CATSRDPGASSSNQPQHF
TRBV7-9,-,CASSLIHRNTGELFF
TRBV15,-,CATSAGGANYGYTF
TRBV6-5,-,CATEGGSTEAFF
TRBV6-5,once,CASSGTGGRQPQHF
TRBV5-1,-,CASSQAGNTIYF
TRBV19,-,CASRTPVQGTITGELFF
TRBV28,-,CASSQQGAGANVLTF
TRBV5-5,-,CASSLAGAMNTEAFF
TRBV5-4,-,CASSVGGQMWGSSYEQYF
TRBV11-2,-,CASSPTSVYNEQFF
TRBV18,once,CASSPGQTIYGYTF
TRBV6-2/TRBV6-3,-,CAISGGTDAEKLFF
TRBV28,-,CASMEGMPLQGYTF
TRBV27,few,CASTSGRAPYNEQFF